This T cell receptor beta chain was found in a study of neurological immune-mediated disorders. General observations from the study: The highest TCR clonal expansion occurred in HTLV-1-associated myelopathy; multiple sclerosis fell below healthy controls.

The cDNA was generated through 5'RACE incorporating 10-nucleotide random UMIs. TCRdb analysed the 5' RACE reads with MiXCR anew, one entry per CDR3 protein. This table has approximately 51,000 distinct CDR3 sequences, around 3.1% appearing once. Trimming stripped 4 bases from V and 6 bases from J, with 17 bases between. Per the germline V gene, CDR1 is SGHRS and CDR2 is YFSETQ. The CDR3 sequence is 15 residues long. This clonotype showed up many times. The antigen is unknown. The sequence came from a man aged 40-49 years with multiple sclerosis. Material for sequencing was PBMCs. The chain combines TRBV5-1 with TRBJ1-5; D gene uncertain. CDR3 sequence: CASSPDGGEVQPQHF. CDR3 sequence (DNA): TGCGCCAGCAGCCCGGACGGAGGTGAGGTTCAGCCCCAGCATTTT. The variable domain in full, with the rest retrieved from reference TRBV5-1 and TRBJ1-5, is KAGVTQTPRYLIKTRGQQVTLSCSPISGHRSVSWYQQTPGQGLQFLFEYFSETQRNKGNFPGRFSGRQFSNSRSEMNVSTLELGDSALYLCASSPDGGEVQPQHFGDGTRLSIL.